The subject of this entry is one TCR beta chain. This sample is drawn from a study of molecular identifiers for immune sequencing clone quantification. Per germline, CDR1 MGHRA and CDR2 YSYEKL. V was pared by 0 bases and J by 7 bases, with 10 bases between. This CDR3 spans 15 amino acids. Via MiXCR, TCRdb re-called the PCR reads, giving one row per CDR3 protein. The sample has about 97,000 distinct CDR3 sequences, approximately 25% seen once; the top ten hold roughly 0.94%. The chain links TRBV4-1 to TRBJ1-6; D gene unclear. The source is a human donor in good health. Some libraries in this study had Jurkat cell RNA spiked in. Sequencing was done on a sample of naive CD8+ T cells from blood, with Jurkat cell RNA spiked in. Subset of the sample: FACS-sorted CD8+CD4-CCR7+CD45RA+ naive T cells. CDR3 loop: CASSQERGLNSPLHF. DNA of the CDR3: TGCGCCAGCAGCCAAGAGCGAGGGTTGAATTCACCCCTCCACTTT.